Given below is one TCR beta chain in context. Measured with immunoSEQ multiplex PCR; TCRdb has only the in-frame clones, and not every one. The profile shows 350,000 to 450,000 clones, about 93% of them singletons. V gave up 2 bases and J gave up 1 base, with 8 bases separating them. This CDR3 spans 14 amino acids. Germline loops: CDR1 KGHSH, CDR2 LQKENI. This entry belongs to a study of control samples from healthy donors and cancer patients. The sequencing input was PBMCs. This clonotype originated in a man aged 35-49 years with head and neck cancer. The rearrangement uses TRBV18 and TRBJ1-2; D uncertain. CDR3 protein: CASSPGRINYGYTF. Written as DNA, the CDR3 is TGTGCCAGCTCACCAGGACGGATTAACTATGGCTACACCTTC. The variable domain in full, with the rest retrieved from reference TRBV18 and TRBJ1-2, is NAGVMQNPRHLVRRRGQEARLRCSPMKGHSHVYWYRQLPEEGLKFMVYLQKENIIDESGMPKERFSAEFPKEGPSILRIQQVVRGDSAAYFCASSPGRINYGYTFGSGTRLTVV.